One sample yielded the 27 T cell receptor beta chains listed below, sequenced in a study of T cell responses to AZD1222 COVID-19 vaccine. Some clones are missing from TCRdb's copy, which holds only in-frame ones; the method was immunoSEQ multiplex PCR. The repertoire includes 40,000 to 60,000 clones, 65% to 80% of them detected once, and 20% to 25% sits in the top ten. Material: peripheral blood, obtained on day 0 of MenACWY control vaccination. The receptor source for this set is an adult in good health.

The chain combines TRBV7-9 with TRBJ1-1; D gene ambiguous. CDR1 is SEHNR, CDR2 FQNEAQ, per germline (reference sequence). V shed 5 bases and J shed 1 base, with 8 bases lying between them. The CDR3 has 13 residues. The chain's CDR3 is CASSPIQNTEAFF. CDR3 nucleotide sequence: TGTGCCAGCAGCCCGATACAGAACACTGAAGCTTTCTTT.

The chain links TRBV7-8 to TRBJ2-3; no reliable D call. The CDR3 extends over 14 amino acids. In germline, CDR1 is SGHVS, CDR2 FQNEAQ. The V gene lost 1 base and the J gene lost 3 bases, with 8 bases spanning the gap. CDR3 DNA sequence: TGTGCCAGCAGCTTAGTGGCGAGAACAGATACGCAGTATTTT. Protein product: CASSLVARTDTQYF.

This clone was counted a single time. The CDR3 spells CASSPRGFESEQYF. The CDR3 bases are TGTGCCAGCTCACCTCGGGGGTTTGAAAGCGAGCAGTACTTC. The V gene is TRBV18, the J gene TRBJ2-7, with D perhaps TRBD2 (6 bases). Looked up from germline, CDR1 is KGHSH and CDR2 is LQKENI. The CDR3 consists of 14 residues. The V end lost 3 bases, the J end lost 6 bases, and 15 bases lay between the germline ends.

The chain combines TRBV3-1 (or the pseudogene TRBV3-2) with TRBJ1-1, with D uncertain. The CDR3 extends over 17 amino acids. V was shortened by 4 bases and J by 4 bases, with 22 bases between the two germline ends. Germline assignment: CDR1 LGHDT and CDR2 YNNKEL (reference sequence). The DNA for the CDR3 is TGTGCCAGCAGCCCCACGGAAGTAGGGCTCTTAGGCACTGAAGCTTTCTTT. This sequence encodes CASSPTEVGLLGTEAFF.

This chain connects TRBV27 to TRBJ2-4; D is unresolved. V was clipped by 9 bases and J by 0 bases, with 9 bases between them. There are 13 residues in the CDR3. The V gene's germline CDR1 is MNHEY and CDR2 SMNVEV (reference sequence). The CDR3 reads CASVGPAKNIQYF. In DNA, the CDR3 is TGTGCCAGTGTGGGCCCAGCCAAAAACATTCAGTACTTC.

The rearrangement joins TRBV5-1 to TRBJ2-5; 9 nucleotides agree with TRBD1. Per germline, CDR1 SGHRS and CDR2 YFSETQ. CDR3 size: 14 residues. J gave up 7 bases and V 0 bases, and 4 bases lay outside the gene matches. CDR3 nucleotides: TGCGCCAGCAGCTTGGAACAGGGGGCTTTGACCCAGTACTTC. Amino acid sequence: CASSLEQGALTQYF.

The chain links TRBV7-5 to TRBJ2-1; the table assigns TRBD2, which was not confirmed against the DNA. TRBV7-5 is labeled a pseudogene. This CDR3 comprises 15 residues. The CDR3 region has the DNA TGTGTCAGAAGCCTGGACTTCACTTCCCTGAATGAGCAGTTCTTC. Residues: CVRSLDFTSLNEQFF.

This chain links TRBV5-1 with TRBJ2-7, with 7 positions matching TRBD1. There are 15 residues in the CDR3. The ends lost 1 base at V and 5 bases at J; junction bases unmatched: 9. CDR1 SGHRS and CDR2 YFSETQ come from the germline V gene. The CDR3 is CASSLRTAGGHEQYF. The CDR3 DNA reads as TGCGCCAGCAGCTTGAGGACCGCAGGGGGTCACGAGCAGTACTTC. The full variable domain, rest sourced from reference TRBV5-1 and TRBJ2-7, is KAGVTQTPRYLIKTRGQQVTLSCSPISGHRSVSWYQQTPGQGLQFLFEYFSETQRNKGNFPGRFSGRQFSNSRSEMNVSTLELGDSALYLCASSLRTAGGHEQYFGPGTRLTVT.

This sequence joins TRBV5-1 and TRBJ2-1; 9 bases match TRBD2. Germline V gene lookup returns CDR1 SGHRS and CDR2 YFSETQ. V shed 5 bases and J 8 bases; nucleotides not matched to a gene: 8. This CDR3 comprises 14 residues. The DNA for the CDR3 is TGCGCCAGCAGGTCGGGCGGGAGGGTAGATGAGCAGTTCTTC. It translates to CASRSGGRVDEQFF.

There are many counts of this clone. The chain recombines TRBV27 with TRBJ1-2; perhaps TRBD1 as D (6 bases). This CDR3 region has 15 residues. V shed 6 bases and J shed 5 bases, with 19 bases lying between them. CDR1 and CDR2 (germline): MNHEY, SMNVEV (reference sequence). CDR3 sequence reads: CASRLGGRTQYGYTF. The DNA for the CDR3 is TGTGCCAGCAGATTAGGGGGGCGCACCCAATATGGCTACACCTTC.

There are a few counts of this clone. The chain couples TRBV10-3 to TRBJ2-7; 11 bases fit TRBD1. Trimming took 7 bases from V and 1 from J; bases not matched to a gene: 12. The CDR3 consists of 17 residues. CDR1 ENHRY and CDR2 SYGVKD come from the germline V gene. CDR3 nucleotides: TGTGCCATCACCCAAAGTCCCGGGACAGGGGGATCCTACGAGCAGTACTTC. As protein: CAITQSPGTGGSYEQYF.

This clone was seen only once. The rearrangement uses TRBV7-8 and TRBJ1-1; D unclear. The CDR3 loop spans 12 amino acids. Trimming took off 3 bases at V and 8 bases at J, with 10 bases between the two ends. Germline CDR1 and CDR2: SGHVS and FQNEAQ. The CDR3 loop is CASSFRREEAFF. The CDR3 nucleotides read TGTGCCAGCAGCTTCCGGAGAGAAGAAGCTTTCTTT.

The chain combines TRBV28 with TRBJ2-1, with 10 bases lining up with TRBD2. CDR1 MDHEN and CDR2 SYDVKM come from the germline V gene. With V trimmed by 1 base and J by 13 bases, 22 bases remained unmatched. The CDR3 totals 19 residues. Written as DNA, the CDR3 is TGTGCCAGCAGTTTATACCCCCAGTCAGGGGACCCTAGCGGGAGTACACAGTTCTTC. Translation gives CASSLYPQSGDPSGSTQFF.

The CDR3 loop reads CASTPLRSPTDTQYF. In nucleotides, the CDR3 is TGTGCCAGCACCCCTCTGCGCTCTCCCACAGATACGCAGTATTTT. The J gene is TRBJ2-3, the V gene TRBV7-7; D not certain. This CDR3 is built from 15 residues. Germline CDR1 and CDR2: SSHAT and FNYEAQ (reference sequence). The ends were cut back, 7 bases at V and 2 bases at J, with 16 bases in the middle.

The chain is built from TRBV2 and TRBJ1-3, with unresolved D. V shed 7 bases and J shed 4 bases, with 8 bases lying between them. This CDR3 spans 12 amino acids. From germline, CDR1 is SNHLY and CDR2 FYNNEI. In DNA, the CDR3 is TGTGCCAGCACCCTCGAGGGAAACACCATATATTTT. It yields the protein CASTLEGNTIYF. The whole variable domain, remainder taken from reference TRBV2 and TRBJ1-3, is EPEVTQTPSHQVTQMGQEVILRCVPISNHLYFYWYRQILGQKVEFLVSFYNNEISEKSEIFDDQFSVERPDGSNFTLKIRSTKLEDSAMYFCASTLEGNTIYFGEGSWLTVV.

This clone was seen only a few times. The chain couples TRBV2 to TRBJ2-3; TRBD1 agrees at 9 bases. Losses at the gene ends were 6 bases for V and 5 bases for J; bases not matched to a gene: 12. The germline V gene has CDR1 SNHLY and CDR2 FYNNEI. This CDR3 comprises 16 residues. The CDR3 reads CASRYAGTGFGDTQYF. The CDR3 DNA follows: TGTGCCAGCAGGTACGCCGGGACAGGGTTCGGAGATACGCAGTATTTT.

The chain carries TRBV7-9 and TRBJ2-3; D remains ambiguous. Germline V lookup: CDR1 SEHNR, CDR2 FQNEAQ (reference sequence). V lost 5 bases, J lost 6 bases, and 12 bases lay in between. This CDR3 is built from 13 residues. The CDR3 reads CASSNRIGDTQYF. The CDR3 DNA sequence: TGTGCCAGCAGCAATAGGATCGGGGATACGCAGTATTTT. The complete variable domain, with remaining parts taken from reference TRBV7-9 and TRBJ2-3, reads DTGVSQNPRHKITKRGQNVTFRCDPISEHNRLYWYRQTLGQGPEFLTYFQNEAQLEKSRLLSDRFSAERPKGSFSTLEIQRTEQGDSAMYLCASSNRIGDTQYFGPGTRLTVL.

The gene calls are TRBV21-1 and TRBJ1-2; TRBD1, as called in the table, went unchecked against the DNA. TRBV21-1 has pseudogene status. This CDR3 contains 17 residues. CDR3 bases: TGTGCCAGCGCACTTCCTTTGGGGGGACAGGGGAGCTATGGCTACACCTTC. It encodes CASALPLGGQGSYGYTF.

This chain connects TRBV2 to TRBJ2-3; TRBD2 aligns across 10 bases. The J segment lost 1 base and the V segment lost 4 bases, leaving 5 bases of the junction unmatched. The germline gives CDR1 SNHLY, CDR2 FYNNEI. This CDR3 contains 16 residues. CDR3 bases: TGTGCCAGCAGTGCTCGGACTAGCGGAGGCACAGATACGCAGTATTTT. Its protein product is CASSARTSGGTDTQYF.

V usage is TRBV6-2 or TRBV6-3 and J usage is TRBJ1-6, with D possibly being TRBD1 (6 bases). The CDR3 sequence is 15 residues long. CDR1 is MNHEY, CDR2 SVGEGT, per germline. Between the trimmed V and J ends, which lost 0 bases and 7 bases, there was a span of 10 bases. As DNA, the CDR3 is TGTGCCAGCAGTTACTCCTCAACAGGGAATTCACCCCTCCACTTT. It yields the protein CASSYSSTGNSPLHF.

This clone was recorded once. In nucleotides, the CDR3 is TGTGCCAGCAGCGTCGGGGCTCAGGCAAATGAGCAGTTCTTC. This gives the protein CASSVGAQANEQFF. The chain links TRBV11-3 to TRBJ2-1; D may correspond to TRBD1 or TRBD2 (5 bases each). Trimming removed 5 bases at V and 7 bases at J, with 15 bases between. The germline CDR1 and CDR2 sequences are SGHNT and YENEEA. The CDR3 has 14 amino acids.

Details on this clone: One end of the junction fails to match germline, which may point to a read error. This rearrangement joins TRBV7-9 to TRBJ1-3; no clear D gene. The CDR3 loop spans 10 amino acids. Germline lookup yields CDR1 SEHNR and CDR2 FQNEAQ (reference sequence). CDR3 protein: CASSVRIGNF. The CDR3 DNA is TGTGCCAGCAGCGTTAGGATCGGAAATTTT.

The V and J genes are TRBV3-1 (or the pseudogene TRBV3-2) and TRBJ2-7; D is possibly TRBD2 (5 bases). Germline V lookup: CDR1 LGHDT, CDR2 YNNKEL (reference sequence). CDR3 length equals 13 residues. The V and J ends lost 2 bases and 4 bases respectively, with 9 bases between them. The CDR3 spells CASSQMRAYEQYF. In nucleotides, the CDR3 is TGTGCCAGCAGCCAAATGAGGGCATACGAGCAGTACTTC.

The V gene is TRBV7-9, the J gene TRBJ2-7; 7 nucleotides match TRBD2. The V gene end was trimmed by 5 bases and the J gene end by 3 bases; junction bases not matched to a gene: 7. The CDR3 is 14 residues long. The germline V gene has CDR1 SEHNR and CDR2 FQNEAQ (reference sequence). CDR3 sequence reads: CASSPARGFYEQYF. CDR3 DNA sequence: TGTGCCAGCAGCCCAGCGCGGGGGTTCTACGAGCAGTACTTC.

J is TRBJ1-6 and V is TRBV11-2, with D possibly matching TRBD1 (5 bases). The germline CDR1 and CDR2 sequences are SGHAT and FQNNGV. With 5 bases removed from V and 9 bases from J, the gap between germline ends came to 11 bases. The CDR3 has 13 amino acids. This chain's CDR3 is CASSGDGSSPLHF. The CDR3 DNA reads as TGTGCCAGCAGCGGGGACGGGAGTTCACCCCTCCACTTT. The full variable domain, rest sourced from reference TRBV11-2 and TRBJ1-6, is EAGVAQSPRYKIIEKRQSVAFWCNPISGHATLYWYQQILGQGPKLLIQFQNNGVVDDSQLPKDRFSAERLKGVDSTLKIQPAKLEDSAVYLCASSGDGSSPLHFGNGTRLTVT.

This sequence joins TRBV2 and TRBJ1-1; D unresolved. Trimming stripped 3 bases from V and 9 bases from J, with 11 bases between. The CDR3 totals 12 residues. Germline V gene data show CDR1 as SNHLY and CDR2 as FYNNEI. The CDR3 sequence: CASSDHRPKAFF. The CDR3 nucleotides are TGTGCCAGCAGTGACCACAGACCCAAAGCTTTCTTT.

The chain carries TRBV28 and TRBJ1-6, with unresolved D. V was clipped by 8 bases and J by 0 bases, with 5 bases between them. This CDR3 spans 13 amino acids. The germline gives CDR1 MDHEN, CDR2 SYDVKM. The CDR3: CASGSSYNSPLHF. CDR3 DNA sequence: TGTGCCAGCGGGAGCTCCTATAATTCACCCCTCCACTTT.